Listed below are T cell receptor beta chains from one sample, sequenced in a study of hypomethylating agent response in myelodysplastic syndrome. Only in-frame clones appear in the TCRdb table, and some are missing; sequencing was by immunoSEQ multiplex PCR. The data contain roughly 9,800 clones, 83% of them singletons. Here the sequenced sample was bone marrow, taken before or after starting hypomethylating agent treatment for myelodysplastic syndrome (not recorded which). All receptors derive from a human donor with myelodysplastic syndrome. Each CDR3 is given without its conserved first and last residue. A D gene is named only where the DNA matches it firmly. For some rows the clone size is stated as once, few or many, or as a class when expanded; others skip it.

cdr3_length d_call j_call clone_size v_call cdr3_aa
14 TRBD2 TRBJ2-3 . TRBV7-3 ASSLTPSGGADTQY
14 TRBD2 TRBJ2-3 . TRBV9 ASSLQAVGRTDTQY
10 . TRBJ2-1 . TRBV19 ASSVGSLEQF
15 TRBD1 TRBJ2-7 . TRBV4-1 ASSHLVSLDRGYEQY
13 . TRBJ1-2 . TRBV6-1 ASSEVMGNFEGYT
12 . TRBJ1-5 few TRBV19 ASSDKSGHQPQH
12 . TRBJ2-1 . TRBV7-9 ASSLLTDYNEQF
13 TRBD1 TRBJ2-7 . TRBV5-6 ASSPRTGPRTEQY
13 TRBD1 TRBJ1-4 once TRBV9 ASSEGQKLYEKLF
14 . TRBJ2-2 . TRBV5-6 ASSLDTLMNTGELF
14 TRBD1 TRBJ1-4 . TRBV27 ASSLSQQGANEKLF
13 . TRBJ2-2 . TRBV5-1 ASSLGAQGTGELF
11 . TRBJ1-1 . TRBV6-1 AANRVLNTEAF
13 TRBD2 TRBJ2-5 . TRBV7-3 ASSTGRGGRETQY
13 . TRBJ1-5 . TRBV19 ASSSGGGWNQPQH
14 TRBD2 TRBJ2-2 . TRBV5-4 ASSPGGLAGTGELF
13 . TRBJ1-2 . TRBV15 ATSRGERAGYGYT
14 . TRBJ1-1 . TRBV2 ASSGEGYPMNTEAF
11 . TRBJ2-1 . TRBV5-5 ASRIIGVYEQF
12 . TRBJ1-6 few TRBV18 ASSPSSYNSPLH
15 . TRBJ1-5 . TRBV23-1 ASSQTRETAGYQPQH
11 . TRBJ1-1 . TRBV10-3 AISESGNTEAF
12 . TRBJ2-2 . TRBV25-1 ASSRQGGTGELF
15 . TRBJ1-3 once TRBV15 ATSRGGAGPVGNTIY
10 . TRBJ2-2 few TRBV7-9 ASSLQGRELF